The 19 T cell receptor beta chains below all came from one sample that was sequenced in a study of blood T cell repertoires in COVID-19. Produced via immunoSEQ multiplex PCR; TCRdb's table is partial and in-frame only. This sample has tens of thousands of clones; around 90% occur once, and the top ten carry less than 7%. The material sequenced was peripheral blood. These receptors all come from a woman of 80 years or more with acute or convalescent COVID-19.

The CDR3 DNA reads TGTGCCAGCAGCCGCAAACTAGCGGGGGACTACAATGAGCAGTTCTTC. It specifies CASSRKLAGDYNEQFF. The V and J genes are TRBV14 and TRBJ2-1, with 11 bases lining up with TRBD2. CDR3 size: 16 residues. V trimming: 4 bases; J trimming: 3 bases; junction bases outside the gene matches: 5. CDR1 SGHDN and CDR2 FVKESK come from the germline V gene.

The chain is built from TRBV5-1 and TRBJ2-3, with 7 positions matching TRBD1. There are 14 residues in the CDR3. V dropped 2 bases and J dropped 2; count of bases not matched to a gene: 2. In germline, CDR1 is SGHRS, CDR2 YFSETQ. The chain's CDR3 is CASSLGTVTDTQYF. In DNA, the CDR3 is TGCGCCAGCAGCTTAGGGACAGTCACAGATACGCAGTATTTT. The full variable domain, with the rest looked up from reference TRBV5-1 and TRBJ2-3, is KAGVTQTPRYLIKTRGQQVTLSCSPISGHRSVSWYQQTPGQGLQFLFEYFSETQRNKGNFPGRFSGRQFSNSRSEMNVSTLELGDSALYLCASSLGTVTDTQYFGPGTRLTVL.

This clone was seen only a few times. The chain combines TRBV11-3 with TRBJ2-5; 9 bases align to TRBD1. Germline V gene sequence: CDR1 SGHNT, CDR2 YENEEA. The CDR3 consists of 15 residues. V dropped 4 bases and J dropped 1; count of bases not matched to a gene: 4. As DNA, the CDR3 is TGTGCCAGCAGCTCCGGGACAGGGATCCAAGAGACCCAGTACTTC. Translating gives CASSSGTGIQETQYF.

Written as DNA, the CDR3 is TGTGCCAGTAGTGGGCGCTCCGGGACTAGTCGCAATGAGCAGTTCTTC. Amino acid sequence: CASSGRSGTSRNEQFF. The chain has TRBV19 and TRBJ2-1; 8 nucleotides agree with TRBD2. The length of the CDR3 is 16 residues. Germline-derived CDR1 and CDR2 are LNHDA and SQIVND (reference sequence). The V segment lost 5 bases and the J segment 6 bases; nucleotides outside the gene matches: 12. Complete variable domain (other parts from reference TRBV19 and TRBJ2-1): DGGITQSPKYLFRKEGQNVTLSCEQNLNHDAMYWYRQDPGQGLRLIYYSQIVNDFQKGDIAEGYSVSREKKESFPLTVTSAQKNPTAFYLCASSGRSGTSRNEQFFGPGTRLTVL.

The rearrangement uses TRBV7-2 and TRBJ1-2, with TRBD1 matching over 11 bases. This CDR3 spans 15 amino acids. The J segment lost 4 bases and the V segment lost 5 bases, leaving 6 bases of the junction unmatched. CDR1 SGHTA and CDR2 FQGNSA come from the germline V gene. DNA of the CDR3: TGTGCCAGCAGCCATGGACAGGGGGCGGGCTATGGCTACACCTTC. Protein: CASSHGQGAGYGYTF.

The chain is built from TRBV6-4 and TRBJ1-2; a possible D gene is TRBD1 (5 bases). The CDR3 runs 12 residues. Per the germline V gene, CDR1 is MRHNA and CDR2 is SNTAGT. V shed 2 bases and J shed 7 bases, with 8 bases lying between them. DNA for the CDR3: TGTGCCAGCAGTGACCCGGGGGGTGGCTACACCTTC. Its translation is CASSDPGGGYTF.

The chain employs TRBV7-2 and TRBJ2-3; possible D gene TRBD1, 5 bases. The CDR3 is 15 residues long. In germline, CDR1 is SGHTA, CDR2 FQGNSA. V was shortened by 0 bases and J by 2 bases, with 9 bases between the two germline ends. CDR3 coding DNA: TGTGCCAGCAGCTTAGCGGGGCCCCTCACAGATACGCAGTATTTT. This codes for CASSLAGPLTDTQYF.

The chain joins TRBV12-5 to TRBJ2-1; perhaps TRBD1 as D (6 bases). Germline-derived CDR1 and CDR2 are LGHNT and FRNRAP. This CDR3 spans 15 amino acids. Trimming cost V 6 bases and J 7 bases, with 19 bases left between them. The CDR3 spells CASGIGHRDINEQFF. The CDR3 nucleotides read TGTGCTAGTGGGATCGGGCACAGGGATATTAATGAGCAGTTCTTC.

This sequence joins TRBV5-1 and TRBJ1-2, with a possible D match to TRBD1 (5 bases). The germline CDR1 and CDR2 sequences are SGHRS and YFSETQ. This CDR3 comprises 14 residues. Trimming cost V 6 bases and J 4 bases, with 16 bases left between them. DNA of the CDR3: TGCGCCAGCAACTCGGCAGGGTCCGGCTATGGCTACACCTTC. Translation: CASNSAGSGYGYTF.

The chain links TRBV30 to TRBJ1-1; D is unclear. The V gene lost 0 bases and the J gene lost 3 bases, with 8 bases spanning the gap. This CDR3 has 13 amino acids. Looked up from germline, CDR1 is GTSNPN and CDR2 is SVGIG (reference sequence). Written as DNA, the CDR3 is TGTGCCTGGAGTGTAATGGCCCACACTGAAGCTTTCTTT. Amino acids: CAWSVMAHTEAFF.

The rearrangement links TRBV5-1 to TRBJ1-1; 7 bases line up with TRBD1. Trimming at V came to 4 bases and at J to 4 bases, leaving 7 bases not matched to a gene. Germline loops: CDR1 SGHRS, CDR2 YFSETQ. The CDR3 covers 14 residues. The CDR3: CASSIGGEGTEAFF. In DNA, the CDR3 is TGCGCCAGCAGCATAGGGGGCGAGGGCACTGAAGCTTTCTTT. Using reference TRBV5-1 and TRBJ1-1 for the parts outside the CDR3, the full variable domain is KAGVTQTPRYLIKTRGQQVTLSCSPISGHRSVSWYQQTPGQGLQFLFEYFSETQRNKGNFPGRFSGRQFSNSRSEMNVSTLELGDSALYLCASSIGGEGTEAFFGQGTRLTVV.

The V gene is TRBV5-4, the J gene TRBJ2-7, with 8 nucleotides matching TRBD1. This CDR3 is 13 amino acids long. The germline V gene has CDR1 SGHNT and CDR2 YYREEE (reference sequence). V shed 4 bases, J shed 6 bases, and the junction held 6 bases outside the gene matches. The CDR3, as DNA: TGTGCCAGCAGCCCCGGACAGGGTCTCGAGCAGTACTTC. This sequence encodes CASSPGQGLEQYF.

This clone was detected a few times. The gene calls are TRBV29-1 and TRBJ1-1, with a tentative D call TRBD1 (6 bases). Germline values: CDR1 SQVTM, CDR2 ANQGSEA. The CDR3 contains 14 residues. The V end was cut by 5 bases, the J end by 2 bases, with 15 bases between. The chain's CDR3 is CSVSGQTDNTEAFF. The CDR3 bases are TGCAGCGTTTCTGGACAGACAGATAACACTGAAGCTTTCTTT.

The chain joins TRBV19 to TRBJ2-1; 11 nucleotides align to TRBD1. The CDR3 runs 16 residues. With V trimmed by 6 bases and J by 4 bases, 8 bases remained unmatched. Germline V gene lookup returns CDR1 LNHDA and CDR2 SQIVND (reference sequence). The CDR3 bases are TGTGCCAGTAGCTCCCCCCGGGACAGGGGGTACAATGAGCAGTTCTTC. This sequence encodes CASSSPRDRGYNEQFF.

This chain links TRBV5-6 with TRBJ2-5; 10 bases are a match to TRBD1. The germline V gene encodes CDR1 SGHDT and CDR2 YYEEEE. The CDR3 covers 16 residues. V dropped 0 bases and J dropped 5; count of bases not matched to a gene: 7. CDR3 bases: TGTGCCAGCAGCTTGGGACAGGGGGCGCGTTTGGAGACCCAGTACTTC. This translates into CASSLGQGARLETQYF.

In nucleotides, the CDR3 is TGTGCCACCAGTGAGGGCGGGGGGGCCCCGGAGACCCAGTACTTC. Encoded protein: CATSEGGGAPETQYF. This chain joins TRBV24-1 and TRBJ2-5, with TRBD2 matching over 9 bases. Germline V gene lookup returns CDR1 KGHDR and CDR2 SFDVKD. Losses at the gene ends were 4 bases for V and 5 bases for J; bases not matched to a gene: 7. This CDR3 spans 15 amino acids.

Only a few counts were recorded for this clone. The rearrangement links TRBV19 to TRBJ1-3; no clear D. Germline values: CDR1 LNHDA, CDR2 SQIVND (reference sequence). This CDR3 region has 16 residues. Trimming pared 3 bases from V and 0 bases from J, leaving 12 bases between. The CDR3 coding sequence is TGTGCCAGTAGTATTCACAGATCCAACTCTGGAAACACCATATATTTT. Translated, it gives CASSIHRSNSGNTIYF.

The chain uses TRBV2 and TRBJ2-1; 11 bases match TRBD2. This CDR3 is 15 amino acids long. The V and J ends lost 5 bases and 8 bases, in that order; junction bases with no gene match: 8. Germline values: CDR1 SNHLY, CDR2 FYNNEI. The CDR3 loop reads CASSFRVAGGDEQFF. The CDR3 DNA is TGTGCCAGCAGTTTTAGGGTAGCGGGGGGGGATGAGCAGTTCTTC.

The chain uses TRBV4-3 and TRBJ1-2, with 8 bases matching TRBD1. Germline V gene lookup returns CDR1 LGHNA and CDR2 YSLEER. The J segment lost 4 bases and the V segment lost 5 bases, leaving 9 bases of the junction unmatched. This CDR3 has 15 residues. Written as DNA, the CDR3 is TGCGCCAGCAGCTACCGACAGGGGCCGCCCTATGGCTACACCTTC. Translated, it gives CASSYRQGPPYGYTF.